This T cell receptor (beta chain) was captured by sequencing in a study of Graves' ophthalmopathy and Graves' hyperthyroidism. General study points: The model predicted ophthalmopathy progression with about 70% sensitivity and around 72% specificity. Among thyroid clonotypes expanded above 0.001 frequency, most also appeared in blood.

Amplification targeted the TCR beta CDR3 regions, with RNA transcripts as the source material. An opening RT-PCR round employed HTBI primers and preceded a second-round multiplex PCR. Via MiXCR, TCRdb re-called the multiplex PCR reads, giving one row per CDR3 protein. The sample has nearly 400,000 distinct CDR3 sequences; about 16% are singletons. This clonotype occurred many times. Its antigen is unknown. Germline V gene data show CDR1 as SEHNR and CDR2 as FQNEAQ (reference sequence). The CDR3 is 13 amino acids. V was shortened by 3 bases and J by 11 bases, with 16 bases between the two germline ends. Lactation, pregnancy, uncontrolled infections and other autoimmune diseases were all grounds for excluding patients. The source of the PBMCs was approximately 10 ml of fresh peripheral blood.

This rearrangement joins TRBV7-9 to TRBJ1-1, with D possibly being TRBD1 (5 bases). The receptor comes from a woman under 30 with Graves' ophthalmopathy. Sequencing input: peripheral blood. The CDR3 coding sequence is TGTGCCAGCAGCTTGGGGCCCCGGCAAGGGGCTTTCTTT. Its translation: CASSLGPRQGAFF.